A single sample gave rise to the 2 T cell receptor beta chains below, sequenced in a study of shared clonotypes between healthy human individuals. Repertoires were generated with immunoSEQ multiplex PCR, while TCRdb's copy carries only in-frame clones and drops some. In the table there are under 2,000,000 clones, 85% to 95% of which are singletons. Positive CCR7 selection of CD45RO-negative cells yielded the naive CD8 cells, and terminally differentiated effector memory CD45RA+ cells were excluded. The specimen was naive CD8+ T cells sorted from blood. These receptors came from a man aged 18 to 30 in good health.

This chain joins TRBV21-1 and TRBJ2-5; TRBD2, the table's D call, was not compared with the DNA. TRBV21-1 is termed a pseudogene. The CDR3 length is 23 residues. The CDR3 sequence: CASSKASSDRLIGSGRGLETQYF. The CDR3 coding sequence is TGTGCCAGCAGCAAAGCTTCCTCGGACAGGCTGATAGGTAGCGGGAGAGGTTTGGAGACCCAGTACTTC.

V gene TRBV19 combines with J gene TRBJ2-7, with 13 bases fitting TRBD2. Germline V CDR1 and CDR2: LNHDA, SQIVND (reference sequence). The J segment lost 3 bases and the V segment lost 5 bases, leaving 7 bases of the junction unmatched. CDR3 size: 16 residues. CDR3 sequence reads: CASSPGLAGDYYEQYF. CDR3 nucleotide sequence: TGTGCCAGTAGTCCCGGACTAGCGGGGGATTACTACGAGCAGTACTTC.